This is a list of T cell receptor beta chains from one sample in a study of cytomegalovirus exposure and HLA in healthy donors. The table came from immunoSEQ multiplex PCR; TCRdb's copy has only in-frame clones and leaves some out. The data show about 150,000 clones, over 70% seen once. Sequencing was done on a sample of PBMCs. These receptors were taken from a woman in her twenties or thirties in good health and CMV-seronegative. CDR3s include the opening cysteine and the closing phenylalanine or tryptophan. The order of the fields is CDR3 protein, CDR3 DNA, clone size, V gene, D gene, J gene. The D gene is left open where the match is weak. Clone size is given for some rows only: seen once, a few or many times, or a class if the clone is expanded.

CDR3 protein: CASSSSGVLGRQFF; CDR3 DNA: TGTGCCAGCAGTTCTAGCGGGGTTTTGGGTCGGCAGTTCTTC; clone size: .; V gene: TRBV28; D gene: TRBD2; J gene: TRBJ2-1
CDR3 protein: CASSVGQGITDTQYF; CDR3 DNA: TGTGCCAGCAGCGTAGGACAGGGAATTACAGATACGCAGTATTTT; clone size: .; V gene: TRBV9; D gene: TRBD1; J gene: TRBJ2-3
CDR3 protein: CASSLARTGARTEAFF; CDR3 DNA: TGTGCCAGCAGCTTGGCACGGACAGGAGCGAGGACTGAAGCTTTCTTT; clone size: few; V gene: TRBV5-4; D gene: TRBD1; J gene: TRBJ1-1
CDR3 protein: CASSRTSGGQETQYF; CDR3 DNA: TGCGCCAGCAGTAGGACTAGCGGGGGACAAGAGACCCAGTACTTC; clone size: .; V gene: TRBV5-1; D gene: TRBD2; J gene: TRBJ2-5
CDR3 protein: CAISESSGGLNTGELFF; CDR3 DNA: TGTGCCATCAGTGAGTCAAGCGGGGGCCTAAACACCGGGGAGCTGTTTTTT; clone size: .; V gene: TRBV10-3; D gene: TRBD2; J gene: TRBJ2-2
CDR3 protein: CASSSTLQGSGNTIYF; CDR3 DNA: TGCGCCAGCAGCTCCACCCTACAGGGGTCTGGAAACACCATATATTTT; clone size: .; V gene: TRBV5-1; D gene: TRBD1; J gene: TRBJ1-3
CDR3 protein: CASSLSLGQVSSNEQFF; CDR3 DNA: TGTGCCAGCAGCTTATCGTTGGGGCAGGTGAGCTCCAATGAGCAGTTCTTC; clone size: .; V gene: TRBV7-9; D gene: .; J gene: TRBJ2-1
CDR3 protein: CASSPVSGGTYEQYF; CDR3 DNA: TGTGCCAGCAGTCCGGTGAGCGGGGGTACCTACGAGCAGTACTTC; clone size: .; V gene: TRBV27; D gene: TRBD2; J gene: TRBJ2-7
CDR3 protein: CASSPISRTGSSYEQYF; CDR3 DNA: TGTGCCAGCAGCCCTATTTCCCGGACAGGGAGCTCCTACGAGCAGTACTTC; clone size: .; V gene: TRBV11-2; D gene: TRBD1; J gene: TRBJ2-7
CDR3 protein: CASSTDYSYGYTF; CDR3 DNA: TGTGCCAGTAGCACAGACTATAGCTATGGCTACACCTTC; clone size: .; V gene: TRBV19; D gene: .; J gene: TRBJ1-2
CDR3 protein: CASSLLSGGTDTQYF; CDR3 DNA: TGTGCCAGCAGCCTCCTTAGCGGGGGCACAGATACGCAGTATTTT; clone size: .; V gene: TRBV7-2; D gene: TRBD2; J gene: TRBJ2-3
CDR3 protein: CASSPLWGGGYTF; CDR3 DNA: TGTGCCAGCAGTCCTCTTTGGGGGGGAGGCTACACCTTC; clone size: few; V gene: TRBV6-5; D gene: .; J gene: TRBJ1-2
CDR3 protein: CASSSPRGENQPQHF; CDR3 DNA: TGTGCCAGCAGTTCCCCTCGGGGGGAAAATCAGCCCCAGCATTTT; clone size: .; V gene: TRBV28; D gene: .; J gene: TRBJ1-5
CDR3 protein: CASSSFPAQGTETQYF; CDR3 DNA: TGTGCCAGCAGCTCGTTTCCGGCCCAGGGGACAGAGACCCAGTACTTC; clone size: .; V gene: TRBV11-2; D gene: .; J gene: TRBJ2-5
CDR3 protein: CASSEPTANTEAFF; CDR3 DNA: TGTGCCAGCAGTGAACCGACAGCGAACACTGAAGCTTTCTTT; clone size: few; V gene: TRBV6-1; D gene: .; J gene: TRBJ1-1
CDR3 protein: CASSQIWGGVSGNTIYF; CDR3 DNA: TGCGCCAGCAGCCAGATTTGGGGCGGCGTGTCTGGAAACACCATATATTTT; clone size: .; V gene: TRBV5-1; D gene: .; J gene: TRBJ1-3
CDR3 protein: CASSGGTGGDEQFF; CDR3 DNA: TGTGCCAGCAGCGGTGGGACAGGGGGTGATGAGCAGTTCTTC; clone size: .; V gene: TRBV9; D gene: TRBD1; J gene: TRBJ2-1
CDR3 protein: CASSPPSGGAGEQFF; CDR3 DNA: TGTGCCAGCTCACCACCTAGCGGGGGGGCGGGTGAGCAGTTCTTC; clone size: .; V gene: TRBV18; D gene: TRBD2; J gene: TRBJ2-1
CDR3 protein: CASSLYTGGQYEQFF; CDR3 DNA: TGTGCCAGCAGCTTGTATACGGGGGGGCAGTATGAGCAGTTCTTC; clone size: .; V gene: TRBV5-6; D gene: TRBD2; J gene: TRBJ2-1
CDR3 protein: CASSTFQGTGELFF; CDR3 DNA: TGTGCCAGCAGCACTTTTCAGGGAACCGGGGAGCTGTTTTTT; clone size: .; V gene: TRBV11-2; D gene: .; J gene: TRBJ2-2
CDR3 protein: CASSYDGTGPTEAFF; CDR3 DNA: TGTGCCAGCAGTTACGACGGGACAGGGCCCACTGAAGCTTTCTTT; clone size: .; V gene: TRBV6-5; D gene: TRBD1; J gene: TRBJ1-1
CDR3 protein: CAGGGRETKKLFF; CDR3 DNA: TGTGCCGGAGGGGGCAGGGAGACGAAAAAACTGTTTTTT; clone size: .; V gene: TRBV2; D gene: TRBD1; J gene: TRBJ1-4
CDR3 protein: CASSSGTAGANVLTF; CDR3 DNA: TGTGCCAGCAGTTCCGGGACAGCAGGGGCCAACGTCCTGACTTTC; clone size: .; V gene: TRBV27; D gene: TRBD1; J gene: TRBJ2-6
CDR3 protein: CASSELWTGPYEQYF; CDR3 DNA: TGTGCCAGCAGTGAACTCTGGACAGGGCCCTACGAGCAGTACTTC; clone size: .; V gene: TRBV6-1; D gene: TRBD1; J gene: TRBJ2-7
CDR3 protein: CASSLASGPSGNTIYF; CDR3 DNA: TGCGCCAGCAGCTTGGCCTCAGGCCCCTCTGGAAACACCATATATTTT; clone size: once; V gene: TRBV5-1; D gene: .; J gene: TRBJ1-3
CDR3 protein: CASSESGSTGELFF; CDR3 DNA: TGTGCCAGCAGTGAGAGTGGGAGCACCGGGGAGCTGTTTTTT; clone size: .; V gene: TRBV6-4; D gene: .; J gene: TRBJ2-2
CDR3 protein: CASRGEPDTQYF; CDR3 DNA: TGTGCCAGCAGGGGAGAACCGGATACGCAGTATTTT; clone size: .; V gene: TRBV7-9; D gene: .; J gene: TRBJ2-3
CDR3 protein: CASSNAGADTQYF; CDR3 DNA: TGTGCCAGCAGTAACGCCGGAGCAGATACGCAGTATTTT; clone size: .; V gene: TRBV25-1; D gene: .; J gene: TRBJ2-3
CDR3 protein: CASSSRIQGGTDTQYF; CDR3 DNA: TGTGCCAGCAGTTCCCGAATACAGGGGGGCACAGATACGCAGTATTTT; clone size: .; V gene: TRBV27; D gene: TRBD1; J gene: TRBJ2-3
CDR3 protein: CASDLGRGTEAFF; CDR3 DNA: TGTGCCAGCGATTTAGGGAGAGGGACTGAAGCTTTCTTT; clone size: .; V gene: TRBV18; D gene: .; J gene: TRBJ1-1
CDR3 protein: CASSLMGQSNNEQFF; CDR3 DNA: TGCGCCAGCAGCTTGATGGGACAGAGCAACAATGAGCAGTTCTTC; clone size: few; V gene: TRBV5-1; D gene: TRBD1; J gene: TRBJ2-1
CDR3 protein: CASGRGGTLNTGELFF; CDR3 DNA: TGTGCCAGCGGCCGGGGGGGGACATTAAACACCGGGGAGCTGTTTTTT; clone size: .; V gene: TRBV27; D gene: TRBD2; J gene: TRBJ2-2
CDR3 protein: CSSSYPGTGLDTEAFF; CDR3 DNA: TGTTCCAGCAGCTATCCCGGGACAGGGTTGGACACTGAAGCTTTCTTT; clone size: .; V gene: TRBV7-9; D gene: TRBD1; J gene: TRBJ1-1